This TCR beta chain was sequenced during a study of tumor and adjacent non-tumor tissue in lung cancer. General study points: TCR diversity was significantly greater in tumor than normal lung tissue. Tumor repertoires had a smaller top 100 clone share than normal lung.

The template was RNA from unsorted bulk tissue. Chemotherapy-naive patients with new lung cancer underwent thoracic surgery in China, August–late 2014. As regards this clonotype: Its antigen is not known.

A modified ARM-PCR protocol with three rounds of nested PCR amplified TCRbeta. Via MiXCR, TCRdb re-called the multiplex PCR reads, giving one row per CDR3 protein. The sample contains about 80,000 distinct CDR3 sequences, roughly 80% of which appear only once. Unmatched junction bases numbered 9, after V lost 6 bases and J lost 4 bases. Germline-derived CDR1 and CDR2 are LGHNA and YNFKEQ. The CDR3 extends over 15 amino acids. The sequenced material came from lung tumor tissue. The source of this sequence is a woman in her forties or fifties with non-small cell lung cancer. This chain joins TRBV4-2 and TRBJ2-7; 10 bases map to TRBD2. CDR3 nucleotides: TGTGCCAGCAGTCTACCTAGCGGGAGTCTTTACGAGCAGTACTTC. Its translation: CASSLPSGSLYEQYF.